This T cell receptor (beta chain) was observed in a study of blood T cell repertoires in COVID-19. Study information: T cells, B-cell-depleted T cells, or PBMCs provided the cDNA or gDNA that served as material.

Deletions cut 0 bases from V and 3 bases from J, with 18 bases between. From germline, CDR1 is LGHNT and CDR2 FRNRAP. This CDR3 comprises 18 residues. This table comes from immunoSEQ multiplex PCR, and its TCRdb copy is limited to in-frame clones, with some not included. The table has approximately 89,000 clones, about 80% seen once. Sequencing was done on a sample of peripheral blood. This receptor was obtained from a man between 70 and 80 years old with acute or convalescent COVID-19. The chain recombines TRBV12-5 with TRBJ1-5, with D tentatively TRBD1 (5 bases). The CDR3 here is CASGLVPRARADNQPQHF. The CDR3 coding sequence is TGTGCTAGTGGTTTGGTACCAAGGGCCAGGGCGGACAATCAGCCCCAGCATTTT.